These 14 T cell receptor beta chains came from one sample sequenced in a study of blood T cell repertoires in COVID-19. Data came from immunoSEQ multiplex PCR; TCRdb stores just in-frame clones and leaves some out. The profile shows some 120,000 clones, around 63% of them singletons. The sample was peripheral blood. The receptors shown here come from a woman between 65 and 79 years old with acute or convalescent COVID-19.

As to this clone: A much larger clone differs by one base, so this may be a read error. This sequence joins TRBV28 and TRBJ2-7; D is undetermined. The CDR3 sequence is 11 residues long. V lost 3 bases, J lost 3 bases, and 3 bases lay in between. From germline, CDR1 is MDHEN and CDR2 SYDVKM. CDR3 in DNA: TGTGCCAGCAGTTTTAACTACGAGCAGTACTTC. Its translation is CASSFNYEQYF.

The chain has TRBV27 and TRBJ2-2, with D perhaps matching TRBD1 (6 bases). Germline assignment: CDR1 MNHEY and CDR2 SMNVEV (reference sequence). V gave up 6 bases and J gave up 2 bases, with 10 bases separating them. The CDR3 has 14 amino acids. CDR3 region: CASRQGHNTGELFF. The CDR3 region has the DNA TGTGCCAGCAGACAGGGACACAACACCGGGGAGCTGTTTTTT.

The rearrangement links TRBV11-2 to TRBJ1-2, with D maybe TRBD1 (5 bases). Per the germline V gene, CDR1 is SGHAT and CDR2 is FQNNGV. The V end lost 10 bases, the J end lost 4 bases, and 16 bases lay between the germline ends. The CDR3 totals 13 residues. The CDR3 spells CANTGGRSYGYTF. The CDR3 DNA reads as TGTGCCAATACCGGGGGAAGGAGCTATGGCTACACCTTC.

This sequence joins TRBV6-5 and TRBJ2-4, with 13 bases matching TRBD2. Germline V gene sequence: CDR1 MNHEY, CDR2 SVGAGI. The CDR3 runs 15 residues. V dropped 6 bases and J dropped 13; count of bases not matched to a gene: 12. The CDR3, as DNA: TGTGCCAGCAGCCGGGGGACTAGCGGGGACAGAATACAGTACTTC. This encodes CASSRGTSGDRIQYF.

The chain joins TRBV15 to TRBJ2-1, with TRBD2 identical over 13 bases. Trimming took 6 bases from V and 7 from J; bases not matched to a gene: 9. This CDR3 has 16 amino acids. From germline, CDR1 is LNHNV and CDR2 YYDKDF (reference sequence). This chain's CDR3 is CATSGLAGEIDNEQFF. The CDR3, as DNA: TGTGCCACCAGTGGACTAGCGGGAGAAATAGATAATGAGCAGTTCTTC. Based on the CDR3 plus reference TRBV15 and TRBJ2-1, the full variable domain is DAMVIQNPRYQVTQFGKPVTLSCSQTLNHNVMYWYQQKSSQAPKLLFHYYDKDFNNEADTPDNFQSRRPNTSFCFLDIRSPGLGDTAMYLCATSGLAGEIDNEQFFGPGTRLTVL.

The chain joins TRBV30 to TRBJ2-1; the match to TRBD2 covers 11 bases. The germline V gene encodes CDR1 GTSNPN and CDR2 SVGIG (reference sequence). J lost 4 bases, V lost 5 bases, and 1 base had no gene match. CDR3 length: 13 residues. CDR3 in amino acids: CAWASGGYNEQFF. DNA of the CDR3: TGTGCCTGGGCTAGCGGGGGGTACAATGAGCAGTTCTTC.

This chain uses TRBV29-1 with TRBJ1-5, with TRBD1 matching over 7 bases. Losses at the gene ends were 7 bases for V and 4 bases for J; bases not matched to a gene: 7. The CDR3 contains 13 residues. CDR1 is SQVTM, CDR2 ANQGSEA, per germline. The CDR3 sequence: CSATPGQNQPQHF. In nucleotides, the CDR3 is TGCAGCGCGACCCCGGGACAGAATCAGCCCCAGCATTTT.

This chain links TRBV15 with TRBJ2-2, with D unclear. Germline-derived CDR1 and CDR2 are LNHNV and YYDKDF (reference sequence). This CDR3 is built from 16 residues. The germline V and J ends were trimmed by 0 bases and 2 bases, with 10 bases remaining between them. The DNA of the CDR3 is TGTGCCACCAGCAGAGATCATACAGTTAACACCGGGGAGCTGTTTTTT. Translation gives CATSRDHTVNTGELFF.

In this sample, this clone turned up a few times. The genes are TRBV4-3 and TRBJ1-2, with 7 bases lining up with TRBD1. There are 14 residues in the CDR3. The V and J ends lost 4 bases and 4 bases, in that order; junction bases with no gene match: 6. Germline values: CDR1 LGHNA, CDR2 YSLEER. The CDR3 nucleotides are TGCGCCAGCAGCCCTCAAAACAGGGGCTATGGCTACACCTTC. Amino acid sequence: CASSPQNRGYGYTF.

This rearrangement joins TRBV5-1 to TRBJ2-1; 10 bases map to TRBD2. The germline V gene encodes CDR1 SGHRS and CDR2 YFSETQ. J lost 4 bases, V lost 3 bases, and 7 bases had no gene match. This CDR3 region has 16 residues. DNA for the CDR3: TGCGCCAGCAGCTCCCTTCCTAGCGGGGGTTACAATGAGCAGTTCTTC. Its translation is CASSSLPSGGYNEQFF.

The chain carries TRBV9 and TRBJ2-1; the D is unclear. Germline V gene data show CDR1 as SGDLS and CDR2 as YYNGEE. The ends were cut back, 4 bases at V and 10 bases at J, with 18 bases in the middle. The CDR3 runs to 14 residues. CDR3 bases: TGTGCCAGCAGCCCGGGTTCCCTCGCGGCGGAGCAGTTCTTC. This translates into CASSPGSLAAEQFF.

The V gene is TRBV2, the J gene TRBJ2-3, with TRBD2 matching over 8 bases. This CDR3 comprises 15 residues. Germline loops: CDR1 SNHLY, CDR2 FYNNEI. V trimming: 7 bases; J trimming: 0 bases; junction bases outside the gene matches: 6. The CDR3 sequence: CASTRTSSSTDTQYF. The CDR3 coding sequence is TGTGCCAGCACCCGGACTAGCTCTAGCACAGATACGCAGTATTTT.

The rearrangement links TRBV5-4 to TRBJ2-2; no clear D. Per germline, CDR1 SGHNT and CDR2 YYREEE (reference sequence). Trimming left V 3 bases short and J 6 bases short, with 3 bases between. The CDR3 runs to 11 residues. The CDR3 region is CASSSAGELFF. CDR3 nucleotides: TGTGCCAGCAGCTCCGCCGGGGAGCTGTTTTTT.

This clone has just one count. The rearrangement joins TRBV11-2 to TRBJ1-6, with 10 nucleotides matching TRBD1. Germline V CDR1 and CDR2: SGHAT, FQNNGV. The CDR3 contains 16 residues. Germline trimming cut 2 bases from V and 6 bases from J; bases unmatched to any gene: 4. The DNA for the CDR3 is TGTGCCAGCAGCTTAACCCGGACAGGGGGTAATTCACCCCTCCACTTT. Amino acid sequence: CASSLTRTGGNSPLHF. The variable domain in full, with the rest retrieved from reference TRBV11-2 and TRBJ1-6, is EAGVAQSPRYKIIEKRQSVAFWCNPISGHATLYWYQQILGQGPKLLIQFQNNGVVDDSQLPKDRFSAERLKGVDSTLKIQPAKLEDSAVYLCASSLTRTGGNSPLHFGNGTRLTVT.